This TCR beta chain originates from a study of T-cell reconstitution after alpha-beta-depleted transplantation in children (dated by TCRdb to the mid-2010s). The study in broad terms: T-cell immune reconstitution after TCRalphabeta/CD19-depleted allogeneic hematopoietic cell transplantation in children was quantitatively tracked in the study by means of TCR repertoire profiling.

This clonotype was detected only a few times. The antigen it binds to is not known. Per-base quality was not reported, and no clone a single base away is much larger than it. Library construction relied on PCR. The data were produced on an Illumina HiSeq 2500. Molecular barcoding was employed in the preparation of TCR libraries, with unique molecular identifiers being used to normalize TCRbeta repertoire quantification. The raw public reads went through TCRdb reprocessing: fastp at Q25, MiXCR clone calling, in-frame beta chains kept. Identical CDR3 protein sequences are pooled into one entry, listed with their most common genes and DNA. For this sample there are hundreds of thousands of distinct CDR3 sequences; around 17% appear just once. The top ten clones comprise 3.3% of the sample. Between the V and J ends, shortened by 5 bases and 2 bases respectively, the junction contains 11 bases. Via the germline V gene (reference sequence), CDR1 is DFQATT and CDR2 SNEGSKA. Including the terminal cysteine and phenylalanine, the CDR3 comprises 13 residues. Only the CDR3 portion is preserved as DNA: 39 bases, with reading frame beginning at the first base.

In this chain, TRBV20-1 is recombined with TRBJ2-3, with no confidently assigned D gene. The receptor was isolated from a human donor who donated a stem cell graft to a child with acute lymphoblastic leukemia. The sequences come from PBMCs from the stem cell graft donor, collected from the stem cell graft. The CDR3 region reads CSAPVDYTDTQYF. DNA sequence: TGCAGTGCTCCCGTGGATTACACAGATACGCAGTATTTT.